The present entry profiles one TCR beta chain with its context. What it recognizes is unknown. Little can be read into the size of this beta chain, an off-target read in a library designed for alpha chains. With 0 bases removed from V and 2 bases from J, the gap between germline ends came to 9 bases. Per germline, CDR1 LGHDT and CDR2 YNNKEL (reference sequence). The CDR3 consists of 15 residues. The record originates from a study of spatial heterogeneity in lung cancer. Study details: Each distinct TCR and UMI combination averaged more than ten appearances in raw reads.

As to time point: sample taken at primary tumor resection. Sequencing was performed on whole RNA extracted from tumor and nontumor lung tissue, or from frozen PBMC, and the material was left unsorted. Donors were 72 untreated early-stage non-small cell lung cancer patients. TCR cDNA molecules each had a unique molecular identifier. Each CDR3 protein gets one entry after TCRdb re-called the 5' RACE reads with MiXCR. There are approximately 3,100 distinct CDR3 sequences in the sample; 25% to 30% occur only once, and 38% lies in the top ten. Notes on the study in general: The study found ubiquitous expanded tumor TCRs in blood more at resection than follow-up.

The sample in question was PBMCs, obtained at surgery. V and J are TRBV3-1 and TRBJ2-3, with a tentative D call TRBD2 (6 bases). This receptor was identified in a female donor with early-stage non-small cell lung cancer. The CDR3 region is CASSQDIADTDTQYF. The CDR3 nucleotides are TGTGCCAGCAGCCAAGATATAGCGGACACAGATACGCAGTATTTT.